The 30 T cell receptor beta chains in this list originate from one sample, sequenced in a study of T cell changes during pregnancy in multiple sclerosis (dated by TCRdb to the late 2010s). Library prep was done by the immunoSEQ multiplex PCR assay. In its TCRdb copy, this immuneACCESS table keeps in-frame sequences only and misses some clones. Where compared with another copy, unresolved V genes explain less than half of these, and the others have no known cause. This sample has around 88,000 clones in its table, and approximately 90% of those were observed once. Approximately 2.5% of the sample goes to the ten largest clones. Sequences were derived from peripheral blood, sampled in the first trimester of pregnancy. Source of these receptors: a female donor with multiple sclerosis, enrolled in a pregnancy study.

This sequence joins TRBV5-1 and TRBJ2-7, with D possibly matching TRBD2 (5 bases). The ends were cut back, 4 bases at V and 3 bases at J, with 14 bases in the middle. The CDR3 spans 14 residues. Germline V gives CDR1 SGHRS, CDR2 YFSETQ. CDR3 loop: CASSLGPEGYEQYF. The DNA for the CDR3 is TGCGCCAGCAGCCTCGGTCCCGAGGGCTACGAGCAGTACTTC.

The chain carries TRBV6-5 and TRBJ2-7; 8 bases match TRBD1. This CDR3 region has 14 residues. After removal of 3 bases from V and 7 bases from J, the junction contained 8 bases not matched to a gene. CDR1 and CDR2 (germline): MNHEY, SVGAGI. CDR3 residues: CASSYGNRGVEQYF. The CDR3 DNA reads TGTGCCAGCAGTTATGGAAACAGGGGGGTTGAGCAGTACTTC.

The CDR3 spells CASSPPTTIMGETQYF. For the CDR3, the DNA is TGCGCCAGCAGCCCCCCTACTACAATAATGGGAGAGACCCAGTACTTC. The rearrangement links TRBV5-1 to TRBJ2-5; D ambiguous. Deletions cut 4 bases from V and 4 bases from J, with 20 bases between. The CDR3 contains 16 residues. Germline V gene sequence: CDR1 SGHRS, CDR2 YFSETQ.

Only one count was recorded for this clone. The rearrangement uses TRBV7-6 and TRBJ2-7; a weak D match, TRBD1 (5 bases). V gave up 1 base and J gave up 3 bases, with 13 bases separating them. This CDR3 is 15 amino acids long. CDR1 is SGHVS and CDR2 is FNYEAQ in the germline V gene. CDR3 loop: CASSLDSGFLYEQYF. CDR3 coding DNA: TGTGCCAGCAGCTTAGATTCAGGGTTTCTCTACGAGCAGTACTTC.

Written as DNA, the CDR3 is TGTGCCAGCAGCGTAGACGGGGGTAGCAATCAGCCCCAGCATTTT. Translating gives CASSVDGGSNQPQHF. V gene TRBV9 combines with J gene TRBJ1-5; TRBD1 might be the D (5 bases). This CDR3 region has 15 residues. V was pared by 0 bases and J by 0 bases, with 7 bases between. The germline V gene encodes CDR1 SGDLS and CDR2 YYNGEE.

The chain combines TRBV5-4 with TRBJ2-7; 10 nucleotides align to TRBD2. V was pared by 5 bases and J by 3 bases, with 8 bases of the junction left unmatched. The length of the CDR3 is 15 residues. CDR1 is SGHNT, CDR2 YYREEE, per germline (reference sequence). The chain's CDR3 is CASSSPGLAIYEQYF. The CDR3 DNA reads TGTGCCAGCAGTTCCCCGGGACTAGCGATCTACGAGCAGTACTTC.

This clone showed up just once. In nucleotides, the CDR3 is TGTGCCACTGCCTGGGGGGGAGGGGGAGATACGCAGTATTTT. Its translation: CATAWGGGGDTQYF. This chain joins TRBV10-3 and TRBJ2-3; D might be TRBD2 (7 bases). The germline gives CDR1 ENHRY, CDR2 SYGVKD. The CDR3 totals 14 residues. Trimming pared 10 bases from V and 5 bases from J, leaving 19 bases between.

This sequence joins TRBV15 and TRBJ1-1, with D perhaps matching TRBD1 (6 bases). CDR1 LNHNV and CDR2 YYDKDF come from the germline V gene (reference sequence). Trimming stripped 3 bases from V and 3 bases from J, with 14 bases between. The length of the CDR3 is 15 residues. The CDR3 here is CATSRPLTGDTEAFF. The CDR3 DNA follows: TGTGCCACCAGCAGGCCTTTGACAGGTGACACTGAAGCTTTCTTT. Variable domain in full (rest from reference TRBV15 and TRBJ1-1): DAMVIQNPRYQVTQFGKPVTLSCSQTLNHNVMYWYQQKSSQAPKLLFHYYDKDFNNEADTPDNFQSRRPNTSFCFLDIRSPGLGDTAMYLCATSRPLTGDTEAFFGQGTRLTVV.

This CDR3 reads CAWSPQGLGYGYTF. The CDR3 DNA reads TGTGCCTGGAGCCCGCAGGGCTTGGGCTATGGCTACACCTTC. This sequence joins TRBV30 and TRBJ1-2, with D maybe TRBD1 (5 bases). The germline V gene has CDR1 GTSNPN and CDR2 SVGIG (reference sequence). V lost 3 bases and J lost 4, with 15 bases in between. The CDR3 spans 14 residues.

The CDR3 here is CASSMGTGLYYEQYF. CDR3 DNA: TGTGCCAGTAGTATGGGCACAGGGTTGTACTACGAGCAGTACTTC. The rearrangement joins TRBV19 to TRBJ2-7, with D possibly matching TRBD1 (6 bases). Trimming stripped 3 bases from V and 3 bases from J, with 15 bases between. Germline values: CDR1 LNHDA, CDR2 SQIVND (reference sequence). CDR3 length equals 15 residues.

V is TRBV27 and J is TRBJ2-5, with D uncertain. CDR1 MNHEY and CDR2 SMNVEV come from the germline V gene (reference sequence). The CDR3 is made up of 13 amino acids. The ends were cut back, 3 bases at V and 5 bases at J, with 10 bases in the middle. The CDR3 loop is CASSFALDETQYF. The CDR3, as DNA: TGTGCCAGCAGTTTTGCTCTAGATGAGACCCAGTACTTC.

The CDR3 sequence is CASSSGRGNTGELFF. As DNA, the CDR3 is TGCGCCAGCAGCTCTGGGCGGGGGAACACCGGGGAGCTGTTTTTT. The V and J genes are TRBV5-1 and TRBJ2-2, with D possibly TRBD2 on 6 matching bases. The CDR3 length is 15 residues. Germline lookup yields CDR1 SGHRS and CDR2 YFSETQ. V dropped 3 bases and J dropped 1 base, with 10 bases sitting between them.

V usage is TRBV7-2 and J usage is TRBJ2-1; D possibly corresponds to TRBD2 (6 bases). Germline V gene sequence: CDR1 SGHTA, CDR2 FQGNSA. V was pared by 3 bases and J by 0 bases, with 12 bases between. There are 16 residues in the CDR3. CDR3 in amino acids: CASSLMLASSYNEQFF. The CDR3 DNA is TGTGCCAGCAGCTTGATGCTAGCGTCCTCCTACAATGAGCAGTTCTTC.

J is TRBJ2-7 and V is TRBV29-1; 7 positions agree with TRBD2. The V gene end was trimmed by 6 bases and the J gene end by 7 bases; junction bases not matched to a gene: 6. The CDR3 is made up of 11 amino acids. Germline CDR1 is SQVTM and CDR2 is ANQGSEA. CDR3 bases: TGCAGCGTCGTTCGGACTAGGGAGCAGTACTTC. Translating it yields CSVVRTREQYF.

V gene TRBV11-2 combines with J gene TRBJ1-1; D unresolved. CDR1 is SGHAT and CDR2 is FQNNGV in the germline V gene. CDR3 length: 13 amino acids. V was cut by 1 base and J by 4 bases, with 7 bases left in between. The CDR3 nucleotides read TGTGCCAGCAGCTTAGCATACTCCACTGAAGCTTTCTTT. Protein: CASSLAYSTEAFF.

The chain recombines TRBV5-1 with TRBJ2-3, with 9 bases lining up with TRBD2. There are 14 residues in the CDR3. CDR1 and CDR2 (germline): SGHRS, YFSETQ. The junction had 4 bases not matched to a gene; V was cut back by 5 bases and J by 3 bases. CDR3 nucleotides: TGCGCCAGCAGTCCTAGCGGGGTAACAGATACGCAGTATTTT. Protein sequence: CASSPSGVTDTQYF. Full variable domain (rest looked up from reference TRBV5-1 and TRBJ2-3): KAGVTQTPRYLIKTRGQQVTLSCSPISGHRSVSWYQQTPGQGLQFLFEYFSETQRNKGNFPGRFSGRQFSNSRSEMNVSTLELGDSALYLCASSPSGVTDTQYFGPGTRLTVL.

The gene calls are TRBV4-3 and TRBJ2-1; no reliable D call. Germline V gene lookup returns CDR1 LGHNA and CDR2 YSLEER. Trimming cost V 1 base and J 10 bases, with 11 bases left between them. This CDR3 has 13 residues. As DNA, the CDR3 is TGCGCCAGCAGCCAAGTTCTGCGCACCGAGCAGTTCTTC. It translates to CASSQVLRTEQFF.

The CDR3 spells CASSRAGMDTEAFF. In nucleotides, the CDR3 is TGTGCCAGCAGTAGAGCCGGGATGGACACTGAAGCTTTCTTT. V usage is TRBV6-1 and J usage is TRBJ1-1; no firm D call. From germline, CDR1 is MNHNS and CDR2 SASEGT. The CDR3 contains 14 residues. The V gene lost 5 bases and the J gene lost 3 bases, with 13 bases spanning the gap.

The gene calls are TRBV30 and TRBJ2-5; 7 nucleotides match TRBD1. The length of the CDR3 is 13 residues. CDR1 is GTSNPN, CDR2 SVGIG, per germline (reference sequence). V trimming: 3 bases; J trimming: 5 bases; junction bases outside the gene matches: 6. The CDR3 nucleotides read TGTGCCTGGAGGATGACAGGGACGGAGACCCAGTACTTC. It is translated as CAWRMTGTETQYF.

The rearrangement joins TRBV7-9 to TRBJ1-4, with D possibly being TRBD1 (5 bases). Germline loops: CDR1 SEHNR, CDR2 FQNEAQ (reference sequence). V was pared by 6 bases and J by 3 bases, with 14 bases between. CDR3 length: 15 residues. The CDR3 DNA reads TGTGCCAGCAGTTTCTGGGGGGGAGCTAATGAAAAACTGTTTTTT. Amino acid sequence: CASSFWGGANEKLFF.

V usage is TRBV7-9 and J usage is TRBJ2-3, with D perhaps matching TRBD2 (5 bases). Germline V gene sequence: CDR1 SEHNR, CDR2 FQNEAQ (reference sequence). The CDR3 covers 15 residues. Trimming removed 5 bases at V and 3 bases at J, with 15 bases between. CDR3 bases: TGTGCCAGCAGCCCGGCGGACGGGGAAACAGATACGCAGTATTTT. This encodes CASSPADGETDTQYF.

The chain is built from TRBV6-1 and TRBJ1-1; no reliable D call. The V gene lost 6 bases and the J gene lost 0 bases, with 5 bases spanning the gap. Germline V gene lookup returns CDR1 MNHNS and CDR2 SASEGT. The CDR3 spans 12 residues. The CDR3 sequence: CASSRLNTEAFF. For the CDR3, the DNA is TGTGCCAGCAGCAGGCTGAACACTGAAGCTTTCTTT.

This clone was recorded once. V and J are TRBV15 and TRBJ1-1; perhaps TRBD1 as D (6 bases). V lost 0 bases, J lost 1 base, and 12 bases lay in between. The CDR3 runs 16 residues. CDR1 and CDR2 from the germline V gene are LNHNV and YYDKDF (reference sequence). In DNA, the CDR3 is TGTGCCACCAGCAGAGACCTCATGGGGGCGAACACTGAAGCTTTCTTT. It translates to CATSRDLMGANTEAFF.

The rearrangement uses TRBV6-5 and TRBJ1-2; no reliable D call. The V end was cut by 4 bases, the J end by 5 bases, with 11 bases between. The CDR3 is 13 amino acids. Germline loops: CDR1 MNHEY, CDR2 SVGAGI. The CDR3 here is CASSLRGSYGYTF. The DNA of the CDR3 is TGTGCCAGCAGTTTACGCGGCTCTTATGGCTACACCTTC.

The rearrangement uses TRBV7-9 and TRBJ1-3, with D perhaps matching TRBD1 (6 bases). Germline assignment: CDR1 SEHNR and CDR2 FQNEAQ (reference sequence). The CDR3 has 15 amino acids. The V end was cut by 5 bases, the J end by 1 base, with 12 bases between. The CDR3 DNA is TGTGCCAGCAGCGAGGGGGGGATTTCTGGAAACACCATATATTTT. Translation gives CASSEGGISGNTIYF. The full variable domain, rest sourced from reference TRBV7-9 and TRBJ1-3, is DTGVSQNPRHKITKRGQNVTFRCDPISEHNRLYWYRQTLGQGPEFLTYFQNEAQLEKSRLLSDRFSAERPKGSFSTLEIQRTEQGDSAMYLCASSEGGISGNTIYFGEGSWLTVV.

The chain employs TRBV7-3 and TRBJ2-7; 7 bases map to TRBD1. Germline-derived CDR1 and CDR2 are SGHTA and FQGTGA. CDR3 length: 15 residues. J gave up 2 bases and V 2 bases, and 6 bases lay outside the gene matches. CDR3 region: CASSLAAGGTYEQYF. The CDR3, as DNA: TGTGCCAGCAGCTTAGCCGCAGGGGGTACCTACGAGCAGTACTTC. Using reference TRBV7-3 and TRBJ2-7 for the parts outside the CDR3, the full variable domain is GAGVSQTPSNKVTEKGKYVELRCDPISGHTALYWYRQSLGQGPEFLIYFQGTGAADDSGLPNDRFFAVRPEGSVSTLKIQRTERGDSAVYLCASSLAAGGTYEQYFGPGTRLTVT.

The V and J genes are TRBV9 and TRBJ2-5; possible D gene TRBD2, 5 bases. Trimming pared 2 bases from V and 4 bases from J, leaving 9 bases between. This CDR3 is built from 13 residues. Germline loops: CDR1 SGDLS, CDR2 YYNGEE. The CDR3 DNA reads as TGTGCCAGCAGCGTCGGGGTGGGAGAGACCCAGTACTTC. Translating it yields CASSVGVGETQYF.

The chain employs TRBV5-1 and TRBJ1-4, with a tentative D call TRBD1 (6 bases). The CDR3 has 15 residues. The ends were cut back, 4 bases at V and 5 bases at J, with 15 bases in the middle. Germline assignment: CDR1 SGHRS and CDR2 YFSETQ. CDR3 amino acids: CASSLQTGWNEKLFF. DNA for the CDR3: TGCGCCAGCAGCCTCCAGACAGGCTGGAATGAAAAACTGTTTTTT.

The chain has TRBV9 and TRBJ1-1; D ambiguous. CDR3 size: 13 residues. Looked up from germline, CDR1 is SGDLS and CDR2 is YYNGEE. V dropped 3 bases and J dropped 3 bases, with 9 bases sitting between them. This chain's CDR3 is CASSERGYTEAFF. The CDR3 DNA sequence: TGTGCCAGCAGCGAGAGAGGTTACACTGAAGCTTTCTTT.

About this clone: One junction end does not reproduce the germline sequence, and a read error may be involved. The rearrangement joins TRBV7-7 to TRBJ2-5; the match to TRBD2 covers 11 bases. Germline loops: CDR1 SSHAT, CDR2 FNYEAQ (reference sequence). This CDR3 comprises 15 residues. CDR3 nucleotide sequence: TGTGCTAGCAGCGTAACACTAGCGGGAGAAGAGACCCAGTACTTC. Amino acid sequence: CASSVTLAGEETQYF.